The 17 T cell receptor beta chains presented below share a single source sample, sequenced in a study of control samples from healthy donors and cancer patients. The table came from immunoSEQ multiplex PCR; TCRdb's copy has only in-frame clones and leaves some out. The repertoire has 130,000 or so clones, 87% of them found once; the top ten carry roughly 12%. The sample taken for sequencing was blood. These receptors all come from a man aged 25-45 years in good health.

This chain uses TRBV24-1 with TRBJ2-1, with TRBD1 matching over 8 bases. This CDR3 contains 16 residues. The junction had 6 bases not matched to a gene; V was cut back by 2 bases and J by 4 bases. Germline assignment: CDR1 KGHDR and CDR2 SFDVKD. CDR3 in DNA: TGTGCCACCAGTGATTCCACAGGGGGTCCTTACAATGAGCAGTTCTTC. It translates to CATSDSTGGPYNEQFF.

Here the CDR3 DNA reads TGTGCCACCAGTGACCCTCCTAGCGGGGGCTCCTACGAGCAGTACTTC. It codes for CATSDPPSGGSYEQYF. The V gene is TRBV24-1, the J gene TRBJ2-7; 10 bases align to TRBD2. This CDR3 contains 16 residues. Germline assignment: CDR1 KGHDR and CDR2 SFDVKD. The ends lost 4 bases at V and 0 bases at J; junction bases unmatched: 5.

The V call is TRBV7-9, the J call TRBJ1-1, with D hard to call. V lost 5 bases to trimming and J lost 0 bases, with 10 bases between them. The CDR3 runs 14 residues. Per germline, CDR1 SEHNR and CDR2 FQNEAQ (reference sequence). CDR3 DNA: TGTGCCAGCAGCCCTACACCGGTGAACACTGAAGCTTTCTTT. Protein product: CASSPTPVNTEAFF.

This rearrangement joins TRBV5-1 to TRBJ1-3, with D possibly being TRBD1 (5 bases). Germline V gene lookup returns CDR1 SGHRS and CDR2 YFSETQ. This CDR3 is built from 15 residues. V was trimmed by 6 bases and J by 2 bases, leaving 15 bases between them. CDR3 nucleotide sequence: TGCGCCAGCACACCGGCGGGGACCCCTGGAAACACCATATATTTT. Translation: CASTPAGTPGNTIYF.

This clone has just a few counts. This rearrangement joins TRBV4-2 to TRBJ1-5, with 7 bases that match TRBD1. The germline CDR1 and CDR2 sequences are LGHNA and YNFKEQ. The V and J ends lost 2 bases and 5 bases, in that order; junction bases with no gene match: 3. CDR3 length: 14 residues. Here the CDR3 DNA reads TGTGCCAGCAGCCAATTACAGGGGCATCAGCCCCAGCATTTT. Translated, it gives CASSQLQGHQPQHF.

The chain has TRBV5-1 and TRBJ2-7; 9 nucleotides match TRBD1. The CDR3 is 18 residues long. J gave up 0 bases and V 0 bases, and 10 bases lay outside the gene matches. Germline assignment: CDR1 SGHRS and CDR2 YFSETQ. CDR3: CASSLAGRTGVSSYEQYF. The DNA for the CDR3 is TGCGCCAGCAGCTTGGCAGGAAGGACAGGGGTAAGCTCCTACGAGCAGTACTTC.

V and J are TRBV5-1 and TRBJ1-1; D gene uncertain. Germline V gene data show CDR1 as SGHRS and CDR2 as YFSETQ. The V end was cut by 2 bases, the J end by 1 base, with 6 bases between. This CDR3 is built from 13 residues. CDR3 coding DNA: TGCGCCAGCAGCTTTGACGGGAACACTGAAGCTTTCTTT. Translation gives CASSFDGNTEAFF.

V and J are TRBV11-3 and TRBJ2-2; 9 nucleotides agree with TRBD1. The V gene's germline CDR1 is SGHNT and CDR2 YENEEA. With 5 bases clipped from V and 3 bases from J, the junction kept 7 bases outside the gene matches. The CDR3 covers 16 residues. CDR3 in DNA: TGTGCCAGCAGCGCACCGGGACAGGGATACACCGGGGAGCTGTTTTTT. Its translation is CASSAPGQGYTGELFF.

The chain employs TRBV5-4 and TRBJ1-2; TRBD1 aligns across 7 bases. Germline-derived CDR1 and CDR2 are SGHNT and YYREEE (reference sequence). The CDR3 consists of 15 residues. V lost 4 bases, J lost 7 bases, and 13 bases stayed unmatched. The CDR3 loop is CASSGETGFMGGYTF. For the CDR3, the DNA is TGTGCCAGCAGCGGAGAGACAGGGTTTATGGGTGGCTACACCTTC.

This clone has just a few counts. The chain uses TRBV13 and TRBJ2-3; 8 nucleotides align to TRBD1. CDR3 length: 14 amino acids. The germline CDR1 and CDR2 sequences are PRHDT and FYEKMQ (reference sequence). Germline trimming cut 6 bases from V and 3 bases from J; bases unmatched to any gene: 5. The CDR3 DNA sequence: TGTGCCAGCAGTCGGACAGGGAGTACAGATACGCAGTATTTT. It translates to CASSRTGSTDTQYF.

The table lists this clone with a few counts. The gene calls are TRBV27 and TRBJ1-5; maybe TRBD1 (5 bases). The CDR3 runs to 12 residues. The V gene's germline CDR1 is MNHEY and CDR2 SMNVEV (reference sequence). Trimming stripped 6 bases from V and 8 bases from J, with 11 bases between. The DNA of the CDR3 is TGTGCCAGCAGGTCCGCGGGGGAGCCCCAGCATTTT. This sequence encodes CASRSAGEPQHF.

This clone occurred once. The chain uses TRBV10-1 and TRBJ2-6; D remains ambiguous. Trimming took off 10 bases at V and 2 bases at J, with 9 bases between the two ends. The CDR3 contains 13 residues. Germline loops: CDR1 WNHNN, CDR2 SYGVQD (reference sequence). CDR3 in amino acids: CATKGPGANVLTF. The DNA for the CDR3 is TGCGCCACCAAGGGCCCTGGGGCCAACGTCCTGACTTTC.

This chain joins TRBV2 and TRBJ1-5, with a possible D match to TRBD1 (6 bases). CDR1 is SNHLY and CDR2 is FYNNEI in the germline V gene. The V and J ends lost 2 bases and 5 bases respectively, with 13 bases between them. This CDR3 is 15 amino acids long. CDR3 nucleotides: TGTGCCAGCAGTGAACAGGGGACGGGCCATCAGCCCCAGCATTTT. Its translation: CASSEQGTGHQPQHF.

This clone was recorded only once. J is TRBJ2-5 and V is TRBV14; 9 bases fit TRBD2. J gave up 1 base and V 1 base, and 10 bases lay outside the gene matches. The CDR3 totals 18 residues. Looked up from germline, CDR1 is SGHDN and CDR2 is FVKESK. The CDR3 coding sequence is TGTGCCAGCAGCCAAGGGGCACGCGGGACTAGCATCCAAGAGACCCAGTACTTC. Protein sequence: CASSQGARGTSIQETQYF.

The CDR3 sequence: CASSPGQQKYGYTF. CDR3 coding DNA: TGCGCCAGCAGCCCGGGACAGCAAAAGTATGGCTACACCTTC. The V and J genes are TRBV5-1 and TRBJ1-2; 7 bases line up with TRBD1. J lost 5 bases, V lost 4 bases, and 8 bases had no gene match. Germline CDR1 SGHRS, CDR2 YFSETQ. The CDR3 totals 14 residues.

This clone has only one observation. The genes are TRBV18 and TRBJ2-5; TRBD1 aligns across 8 bases. There are 13 residues in the CDR3. The junction had 5 bases not matched to a gene; V was cut back by 6 bases and J by 5 bases. CDR1 is KGHSH, CDR2 LQKENI, per germline. CDR3 DNA sequence: TGTGCCAGCTCTACAGGGGGTAAGGAGACCCAGTACTTC. This codes for CASSTGGKETQYF.

This clone was recorded only once. The chain uses TRBV7-2 and TRBJ1-4; 7 bases are a match to TRBD1. Germline CDR1 is SGHTA and CDR2 is FQGNSA. This CDR3 has 15 amino acids. V trimming: 5 bases; J trimming: 4 bases; junction bases outside the gene matches: 7. CDR3 DNA: TGTGCCAGCAGCAGATGGGACAGCCTTAATGAAAAACTGTTTTTT. Its protein product is CASSRWDSLNEKLFF. The full variable domain, completed using reference TRBV7-2 and TRBJ1-4, is GAGVSQSPSNKVTEKGKDVELRCDPISGHTALYWYRQSLGQGLEFLIYFQGNSAPDKSGLPSDRFSAERTGGSVSTLTIQRTQQEDSAVYLCASSRWDSLNEKLFFGSGTQLSVL.